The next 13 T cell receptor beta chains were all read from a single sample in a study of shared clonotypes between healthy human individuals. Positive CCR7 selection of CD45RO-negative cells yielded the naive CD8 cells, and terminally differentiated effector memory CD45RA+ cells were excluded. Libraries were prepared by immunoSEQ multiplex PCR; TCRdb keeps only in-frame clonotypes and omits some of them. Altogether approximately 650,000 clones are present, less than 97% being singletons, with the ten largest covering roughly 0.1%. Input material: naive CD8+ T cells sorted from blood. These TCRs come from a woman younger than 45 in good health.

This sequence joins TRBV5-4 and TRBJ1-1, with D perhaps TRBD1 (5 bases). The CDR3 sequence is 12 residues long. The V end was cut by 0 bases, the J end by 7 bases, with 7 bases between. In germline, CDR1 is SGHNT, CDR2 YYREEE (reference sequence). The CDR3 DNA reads TGTGCCAGCAGCTTGGGAGGGGATGAAGCTTTCTTT. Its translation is CASSLGGDEAFF.

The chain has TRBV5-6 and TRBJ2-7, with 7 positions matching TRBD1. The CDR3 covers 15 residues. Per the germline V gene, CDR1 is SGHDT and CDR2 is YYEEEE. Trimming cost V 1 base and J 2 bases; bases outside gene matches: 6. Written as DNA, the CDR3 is TGTGCCAGCAGCTTGAGTAGGACAGGTCCCTACGAGCAGTACTTC. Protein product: CASSLSRTGPYEQYF. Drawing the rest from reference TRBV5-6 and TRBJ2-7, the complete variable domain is DAGVTQSPTHLIKTRGQQVTLRCSPKSGHDTVSWYQQALGQGPQFIFQYYEEEERQRGNFPDRFSGHQFPNYSSELNVNALLLGDSALYLCASSLSRTGPYEQYFGPGTRLTVT.

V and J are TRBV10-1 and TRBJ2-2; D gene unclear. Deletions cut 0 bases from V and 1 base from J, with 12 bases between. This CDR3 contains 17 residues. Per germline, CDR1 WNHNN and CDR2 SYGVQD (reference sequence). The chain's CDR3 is CASSESTHWGNTGELFF. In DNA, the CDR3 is TGCGCCAGCAGTGAGTCGACTCATTGGGGGAACACCGGGGAGCTGTTTTTT.

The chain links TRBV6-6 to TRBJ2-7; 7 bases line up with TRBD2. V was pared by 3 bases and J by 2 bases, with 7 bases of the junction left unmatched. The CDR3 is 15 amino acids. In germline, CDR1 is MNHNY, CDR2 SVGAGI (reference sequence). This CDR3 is CASSYIAGGAYEQYF. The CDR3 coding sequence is TGTGCCAGCAGTTATATAGCGGGTGGTGCCTACGAGCAGTACTTC.

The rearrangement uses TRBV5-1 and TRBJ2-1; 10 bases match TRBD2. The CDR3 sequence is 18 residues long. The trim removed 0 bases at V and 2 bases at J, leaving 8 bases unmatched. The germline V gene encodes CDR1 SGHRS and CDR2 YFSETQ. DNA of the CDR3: TGCGCCAGCAGCTTGGCCAGGGGAGCGGGAGGGCCCTACAATGAGCAGTTCTTC. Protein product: CASSLARGAGGPYNEQFF.

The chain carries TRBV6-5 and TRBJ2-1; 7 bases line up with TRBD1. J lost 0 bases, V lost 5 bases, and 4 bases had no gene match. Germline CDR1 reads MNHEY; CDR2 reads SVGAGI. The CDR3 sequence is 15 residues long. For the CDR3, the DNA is TGTGCCAGCAGTCCCGGGACAGACTCCTACAATGAGCAGTTCTTC. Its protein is CASSPGTDSYNEQFF.

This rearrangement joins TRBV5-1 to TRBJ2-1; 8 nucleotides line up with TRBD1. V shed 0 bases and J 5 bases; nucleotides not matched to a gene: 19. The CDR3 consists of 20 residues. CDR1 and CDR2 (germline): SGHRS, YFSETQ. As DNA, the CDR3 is TGCGCCAGCAGCTTGGCCGGGACAGTTTTCCCAGGGGGACAGGACAATGAGCAGTTCTTC. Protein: CASSLAGTVFPGGQDNEQFF. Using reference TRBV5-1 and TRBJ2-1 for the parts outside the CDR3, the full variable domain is KAGVTQTPRYLIKTRGQQVTLSCSPISGHRSVSWYQQTPGQGLQFLFEYFSETQRNKGNFPGRFSGRQFSNSRSEMNVSTLELGDSALYLCASSLAGTVFPGGQDNEQFFGPGTRLTVL.

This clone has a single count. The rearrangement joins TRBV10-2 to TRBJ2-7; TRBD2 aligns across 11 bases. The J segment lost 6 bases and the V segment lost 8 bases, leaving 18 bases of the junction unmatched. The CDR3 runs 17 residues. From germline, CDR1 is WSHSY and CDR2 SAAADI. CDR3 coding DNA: TGCGCCAGCGCGTCCACCCCTGTAGCGGGAGGGCCTCGCGAGCAGTACTTC. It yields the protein CASASTPVAGGPREQYF.

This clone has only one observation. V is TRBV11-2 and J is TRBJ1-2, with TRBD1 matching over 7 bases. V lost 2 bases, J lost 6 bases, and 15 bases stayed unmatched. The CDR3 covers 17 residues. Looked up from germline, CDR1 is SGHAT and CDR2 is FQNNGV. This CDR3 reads CASSLSTGAPGGDGYTF. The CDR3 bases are TGTGCCAGCAGCTTATCGACGGGGGCCCCAGGGGGTGATGGCTACACCTTC.

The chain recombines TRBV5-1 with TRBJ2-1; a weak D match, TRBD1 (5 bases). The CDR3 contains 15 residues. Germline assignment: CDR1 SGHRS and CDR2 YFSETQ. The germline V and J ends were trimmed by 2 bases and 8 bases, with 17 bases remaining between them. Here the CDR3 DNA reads TGCGCCAGCAGCTTCCTAGGTCAGGGCCAGGATGAGCAGTTCTTC. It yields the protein CASSFLGQGQDEQFF.

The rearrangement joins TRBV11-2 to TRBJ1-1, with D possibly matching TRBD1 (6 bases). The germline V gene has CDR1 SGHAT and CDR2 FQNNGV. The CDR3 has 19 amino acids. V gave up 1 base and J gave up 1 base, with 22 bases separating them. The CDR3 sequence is CASSLVFSSSSTGNTEAFF. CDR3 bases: TGTGCCAGCAGCTTAGTCTTCTCGTCCTCATCGACAGGGAACACTGAAGCTTTCTTT. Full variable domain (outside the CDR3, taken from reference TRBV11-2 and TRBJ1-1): EAGVAQSPRYKIIEKRQSVAFWCNPISGHATLYWYQQILGQGPKLLIQFQNNGVVDDSQLPKDRFSAERLKGVDSTLKIQPAKLEDSAVYLCASSLVFSSSSTGNTEAFFGQGTRLTVV.

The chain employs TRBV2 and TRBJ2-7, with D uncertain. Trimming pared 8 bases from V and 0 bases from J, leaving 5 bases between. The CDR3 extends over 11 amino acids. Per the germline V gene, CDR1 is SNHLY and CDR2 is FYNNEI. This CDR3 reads CASQSSYEQYF. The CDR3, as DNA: TGTGCCAGCCAAAGCTCCTACGAGCAGTACTTC.

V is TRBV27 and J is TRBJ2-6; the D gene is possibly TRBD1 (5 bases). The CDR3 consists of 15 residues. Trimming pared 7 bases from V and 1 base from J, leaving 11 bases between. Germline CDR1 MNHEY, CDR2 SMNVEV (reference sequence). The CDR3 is CASKPGLSGANVLTF. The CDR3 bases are TGTGCCAGCAAACCAGGGTTGTCTGGGGCCAACGTCCTGACTTTC.